Below, 28 T cell receptor beta chains from the same sample are listed, as sequenced in a study of blood T cells in healthy people across ages. Together with a sample-barcoded 5' primer, a J-beta primer mix was included in a second PCR lasting 7 to 11 cycles. TCRdb reprocessed the 5' RACE reads with MiXCR, giving one entry per CDR3 protein. The repertoire includes fewer than 1,000,000 distinct CDR3 sequences, around 50% of them detected once, and about a sixth sits in the top ten. Sequencing was performed on blood. These TCRs come from a man at least 80 years old in good health.

This clonotype came up a few times. V is TRBV7-2 and J is TRBJ2-3; TRBD2 is a possible D gene (6 bases). The CDR3 spans 14 residues. Germline CDR1 reads SGHTA; CDR2 reads FQGNSA. V shed 3 bases and J shed 2 bases, with 9 bases lying between them. CDR3 in amino acids: CASSFGRSTDTQYF. CDR3 DNA: TGTGCCAGCAGCTTCGGGAGATCCACAGATACGCAGTATTTT.

This clonotype was detected a few times. The chain is built from TRBV3-1 and TRBJ2-3; 12 bases match TRBD2. V was pared by 8 bases and J by 2 bases, with 5 bases of the junction left unmatched. CDR3 size: 15 residues. Looked up from germline, CDR1 is LGHDT and CDR2 is YNNKEL (reference sequence). The CDR3 DNA is TGTGCCAGCCAGACTAGCGGGAGCAACACAGATACGCAGTATTTT. It yields the protein CASQTSGSNTDTQYF.

This rearrangement joins TRBV20-1 to TRBJ1-2; weak D call: TRBD1 (6 bases). V lost 6 bases and J 4 bases, leaving 21 bases between the germline ends. Germline values: CDR1 DFQATT, CDR2 SNEGSKA (reference sequence). The CDR3 contains 15 residues. CDR3 nucleotides: TGCAGTGCGGAGACCGGACAGCCTAGGGGCTATGGCTACACCTTC. Translated, it gives CSAETGQPRGYGYTF.

This clonotype was detected ten times or more. V gene TRBV28 combines with J gene TRBJ2-7, with a tentative D call TRBD2 (6 bases). Trimming removed 8 bases from V and 2 bases from J, with 13 bases in between. CDR3 size: 13 residues. CDR1 and CDR2 from the germline V gene are MDHEN and SYDVKM. CDR3 sequence (DNA): TGTGCCAGCTGCGGGACCCCCACCTACGAGCAGTACTTC. It is translated as CASCGTPTYEQYF.

This clonotype was picked up many times. The V call is TRBV9, the J call TRBJ2-3; D call uncertain. The CDR3 has 15 residues. CDR1 is SGDLS and CDR2 is YYNGEE in the germline V gene. With 2 bases removed from V and 2 bases from J, the gap between germline ends came to 12 bases. CDR3 residues: CASSVLLTDTDTQYF. The CDR3 bases are TGTGCCAGCAGCGTCCTCCTTACAGACACAGATACGCAGTATTTT.

This chain joins TRBV2 and TRBJ2-3; no firm D call. Germline V gives CDR1 SNHLY, CDR2 FYNNEI. V was clipped by 6 bases and J by 2 bases, with 9 bases between them. This CDR3 is 13 amino acids long. The CDR3 sequence: CASRELHTDTQYF. CDR3 nucleotides: TGTGCCAGCAGAGAACTACACACAGATACGCAGTATTTT.

This clonotype was seen a few times. CDR3 coding DNA: TGCAGTGCTGGGGGCGAGGCTTACCCCTACGAGCAGTACTTC. Its translation is CSAGGEAYPYEQYF. The chain employs TRBV20-1 and TRBJ2-7, with D perhaps TRBD1 (6 bases). The CDR3 is 14 residues long. Between the trimmed V and J ends, which lost 5 bases and 2 bases, there was a span of 16 bases. Germline V gene lookup returns CDR1 DFQATT and CDR2 SNEGSKA (reference sequence).

This chain links TRBV7-3 with TRBJ2-1, with 8 nucleotides matching TRBD1. The DNA end lines up better with TRBJ2-7; the J call may be wrong. CDR1 is SGHTA, CDR2 FQGTGA, per germline. The CDR3 contains 15 residues. CDR3 protein: CASSVGQGFYNEQYF. For the CDR3, the DNA is TGTGCCAGCAGCGTCGGACAGGGATTTTACAATGAGCAGTACTTC.

This clonotype appeared a few times. The chain employs TRBV20-1 and TRBJ2-1; perhaps TRBD2 as D (6 bases). Per germline, CDR1 DFQATT and CDR2 SNEGSKA (reference sequence). With 6 bases removed from V and 0 bases from J, the gap between germline ends came to 18 bases. The CDR3 is made up of 16 amino acids. The CDR3 DNA is TGCAGTGCCCGCCTTGTAGCGGCGAGCTCCTACAATGAGCAGTTCTTC. It encodes CSARLVAASSYNEQFF.

This rearrangement joins TRBV28 to TRBJ1-2; D is unclear. Germline-derived CDR1 and CDR2 are MDHEN and SYDVKM. The CDR3 sequence is 13 residues long. The germline V and J ends were trimmed by 6 bases and 9 bases, with 17 bases remaining between them. In DNA, the CDR3 is TGTGCCAGCAGCACTGTTGCGTCGGAGCGCTACACCTTC. The encoded protein is CASSTVASERYTF.

To note about this clonotype: This may stem from a read error, because a much larger clone lies one nucleotide away. The gene calls are TRBV6-2 or TRBV6-3 and TRBJ2-5; D ambiguous. The DNA matches TRBJ2-7 better at its end, which makes the J call doubtful. Germline lookup yields CDR1 MNHEY and CDR2 SVGEGT. The CDR3 extends over 12 amino acids. The CDR3 loop reads CASSYVPDEQYF. CDR3 nucleotide sequence: TGTGCCAGCAGTTACGTCCCCGACGAGCAGTACTTC.

V and J are TRBV25-1 and TRBJ2-1, with D possibly matching TRBD1 (5 bases). CDR3 length equals 13 residues. V shed 3 bases and J shed 8 bases, with 11 bases lying between them. The germline V gene has CDR1 MGHDK and CDR2 SYGVNS. The CDR3 DNA follows: TGTGCCAGCAGTGATCCAGGGTACCATGAGCAGTTCTTC. Protein: CASSDPGYHEQFF.

This clonotype was recorded a few times. V usage is TRBV21-1 and J usage is TRBJ2-7; the listed D gene, TRBD1, was not tested against the DNA. TRBV21-1 is an annotated pseudogene. The CDR3 sequence is 14 residues long. For the CDR3, the DNA is TGTGCCAGCAGCGCGGACAGGGGACGGTACGAGCAGTACTTC. The encoded protein is CASSADRGRYEQYF.

The sample holds a few counts of this clonotype. The CDR3 sequence: CSARDGEELRGIQYF. CDR3 DNA: TGCAGTGCTAGAGATGGGGAGGAGCTGCGGGGCATTCAGTACTTC. The rearrangement joins TRBV20-1 to TRBJ2-4; possible D gene TRBD2, 6 bases. The CDR3 length is 15 residues. Trimming took off 0 bases at V and 9 bases at J, with 18 bases between the two ends. Germline V gene sequence: CDR1 DFQATT, CDR2 SNEGSKA (reference sequence).

This clonotype was picked up one time. This chain connects TRBV10-3 to TRBJ2-2; 12 bases map to TRBD1. The CDR3 spans 15 residues. Per the germline V gene, CDR1 is ENHRY and CDR2 is SYGVKD. The J segment lost 5 bases and the V segment lost 4 bases, leaving 2 bases of the junction unmatched. The chain's CDR3 is CAISGGQGATGELFF. Here the CDR3 DNA reads TGTGCCATCAGTGGGGGACAGGGGGCGACCGGGGAGCTGTTTTTT.

The chain has TRBV27 and TRBJ2-7; 9 positions match TRBD1. CDR1 is MNHEY, CDR2 SMNVEV, per germline (reference sequence). The CDR3 runs 15 residues. J was trimmed by 2 bases and V by 4 bases; bases with no gene match: 6. This CDR3 reads CASSSLGQGAYEQYF. As DNA, the CDR3 is TGTGCCAGCAGTTCCCTGGGACAGGGAGCCTACGAGCAGTACTTC.

The chain employs TRBV13 and TRBJ1-2, with TRBD1 identical over 11 bases. Per the germline V gene, CDR1 is PRHDT and CDR2 is FYEKMQ (reference sequence). The CDR3 is made up of 16 amino acids. The J segment lost 5 bases and the V segment lost 4 bases, leaving 9 bases of the junction unmatched. The DNA of the CDR3 is TGTGCCAGCAGCTCAACGGACAGGGGGCGCCGGTATGGCTACACCTTC. Its translation is CASSSTDRGRRYGYTF.

This clonotype was counted only a few times. The chain combines TRBV6-2 or TRBV6-3 with TRBJ2-7, with D possibly matching TRBD1 (5 bases). CDR1 MNHEY and CDR2 SVGEGT come from the germline V gene. This CDR3 has 16 amino acids. V shed 2 bases and J shed 3 bases, with 17 bases lying between them. CDR3 nucleotide sequence: TGTGCCAGCAGTTACGGTCCGGCAGGGCATGTCTACGAGCAGTACTTC. Translating it yields CASSYGPAGHVYEQYF.

The J gene is TRBJ2-7, the V gene TRBV3-1; weak D call: TRBD2 (5 bases). Germline assignment: CDR1 LGHDT and CDR2 YNNKEL (reference sequence). V lost 7 bases and J 3 bases, leaving 16 bases between the germline ends. The CDR3 runs to 14 residues. CDR3 nucleotide sequence: TGTGCCAGCACTCAGAGAGGGATTCACTACGAGCAGTACTTC. Protein product: CASTQRGIHYEQYF.

This clonotype was seen a handful of times. This CDR3 is CASSKVNGGTGLKSPLHF. In DNA, the CDR3 is TGTGCCAGCAGCAAAGTTAACGGCGGGACAGGGCTTAAATCACCCCTCCACTTT. This chain uses TRBV21-1 with TRBJ1-6; whether TRBD1, the table's D call, matches the DNA was not checked. TRBV21-1 is shown as a pseudogene. CDR3 length equals 18 residues.

V and J are TRBV5-1 and TRBJ2-3; D is undetermined. The CDR3 is 12 residues long. V lost 1 base and J lost 3, with 3 bases in between. Germline assignment: CDR1 SGHRS and CDR2 YFSETQ. CDR3 region: CASSLKTDTQYF. CDR3 nucleotide sequence: TGCGCCAGCAGCTTGAAAACAGATACGCAGTATTTT. The whole variable domain, filled in from reference TRBV5-1 and TRBJ2-3, reads KAGVTQTPRYLIKTRGQQVTLSCSPISGHRSVSWYQQTPGQGLQFLFEYFSETQRNKGNFPGRFSGRQFSNSRSEMNVSTLELGDSALYLCASSLKTDTQYFGPGTRLTVL.

V and J are TRBV5-1 and TRBJ2-3; no definite D call. V lost 4 bases, J lost 5 bases, and 14 bases lay in between. This CDR3 comprises 14 residues. Germline V lookup: CDR1 SGHRS, CDR2 YFSETQ. The CDR3 nucleotides read TGCGCCAGCAGCGTGGAGAGAGGCAGAGATACGCAGTATTTT. Protein product: CASSVERGRDTQYF.

The chain links TRBV10-3 to TRBJ2-5, with 14 bases fitting TRBD2. V trimming: 0 bases; J trimming: 5 bases; junction bases outside the gene matches: 2. Germline assignment: CDR1 ENHRY and CDR2 SYGVKD. The CDR3 is 16 residues long. The chain's CDR3 is CAISESGTSGSETQYF. The CDR3 nucleotides are TGTGCCATCAGTGAGTCCGGGACTAGCGGGAGTGAGACCCAGTACTTC.

The V call is TRBV24-1, the J call TRBJ2-3; the D call may be TRBD1 or TRBD2 (5 bases each). Per the germline V gene, CDR1 is KGHDR and CDR2 is SFDVKD. V gave up 4 bases and J gave up 1 base, with 17 bases separating them. The CDR3 is 17 residues long. Here the CDR3 reads CATSDRSGDGGTDTQYF. The CDR3 DNA is TGTGCCACCAGTGACCGGTCTGGGGACGGAGGCACAGATACGCAGTATTTT.

The chain combines TRBV6-5 with TRBJ1-1; no definite D call. This CDR3 has 15 amino acids. Germline V gene sequence: CDR1 MNHEY, CDR2 SVGAGI. V was clipped by 5 bases and J by 4 bases, with 17 bases between them. The CDR3 nucleotides are TGTGCCAGCAGTCCTGAAGACCGGGCAGCCACTGAAGCTTTCTTT. It encodes CASSPEDRAATEAFF.

The gene calls are TRBV6-2 or TRBV6-3 and TRBJ1-5; D gene unclear. The V gene's germline CDR1 is MNHEY and CDR2 SVGEGT. The CDR3 contains 18 residues. Trimming took off 6 bases at V and 1 base at J, with 22 bases between the two ends. The CDR3 nucleotides are TGTGCCAGCAGCTCCCGGGCGTGGGTCAAGTGGAGCAATCAGCCCCAGCATTTT. Its protein is CASSSRAWVKWSNQPQHF.

J is TRBJ2-7 and V is TRBV4-3, with TRBD2 identical over 7 bases. Trimming removed 0 bases from V and 10 bases from J; junction bases left unmatched: 21. This CDR3 contains 18 residues. Germline V gene sequence: CDR1 LGHNA, CDR2 YSLEER. The CDR3 sequence: CASSQDYLADGTGEAQYF. The CDR3 nucleotides read TGCGCCAGCAGCCAAGATTACCTAGCGGATGGTACGGGGGAGGCCCAGTACTTC.

This clonotype was picked up a small number of times. This chain links TRBV5-5 with TRBJ2-4; 7 nucleotides agree with TRBD1. The end of the DNA aligns better with TRBJ2-7, so the J call may be wrong. This CDR3 has 15 amino acids. The germline CDR1 and CDR2 sequences are SGHKS and YYEKEE (reference sequence). CDR3 in DNA: TGTGCCAGCAGCTTGGAAGACAGGGTCGGGCACGAGCAGTACTTC. It translates to CASSLEDRVGHEQYF.